These 17 T cell receptor beta chains were all obtained from the same sample, sequenced in a study of blood T cell repertoires in COVID-19. The protocol was immunoSEQ multiplex PCR, while the TCRdb copy is restricted to in-frame clones and leaves out a portion. The table records about 260,000 clones, 70% to 85% of them present only once. Input material: peripheral blood. Receptor source: a woman at least 80 years old with acute or convalescent COVID-19.

This chain uses TRBV5-8 with TRBJ1-5; D remains ambiguous. CDR1 is SGHTS, CDR2 YDEGEE, per germline. V lost 1 base and J 0 bases, leaving 8 bases between the germline ends. CDR3 length equals 15 residues. CDR3 in amino acids: CASSLSQNSNQPQHF. The CDR3 nucleotides read TGTGCCAGCAGCTTGTCACAGAATAGCAATCAGCCCCAGCATTTT.

The chain couples TRBV9 to TRBJ2-1; 8 nucleotides line up with TRBD1. Per the germline V gene, CDR1 is SGDLS and CDR2 is YYNGEE. The CDR3 contains 15 residues. V lost 3 bases to trimming and J lost 5 bases; unmatched junction nucleotides: 7. The CDR3 spells CASSAPQGGNNEQFF. In DNA, the CDR3 is TGTGCCAGCAGCGCGCCACAGGGGGGAAACAATGAGCAGTTCTTC.

The V call is TRBV28, the J call TRBJ1-2, with D hard to call. This CDR3 region has 12 residues. CDR1 and CDR2 from the germline V gene are MDHEN and SYDVKM. Trimming removed 2 bases from V and 3 bases from J, with 4 bases in between. DNA of the CDR3: TGTGCCAGCAGTTTAGAGCACTATGGCTACACCTTC. It is translated as CASSLEHYGYTF.

J is TRBJ2-2 and V is TRBV2; tentative D call: TRBD1 (5 bases). The CDR3 spans 15 residues. Germline V gene data show CDR1 as SNHLY and CDR2 as FYNNEI. Trimming removed 4 bases from V and 6 bases from J, with 15 bases in between. CDR3 region: CASSVFRESPGELFF. CDR3 nucleotide sequence: TGTGCCAGCAGTGTATTCAGGGAATCTCCCGGGGAGCTGTTTTTT.

The gene calls are TRBV5-1 and TRBJ1-3, with TRBD1 as a possible D gene (6 bases). Trimming took off 0 bases at V and 0 bases at J, with 10 bases between the two ends. Looked up from germline, CDR1 is SGHRS and CDR2 is YFSETQ. The CDR3 runs to 16 residues. The CDR3 protein is CASSLDRVASGNTIYF. DNA for the CDR3: TGCGCCAGCAGCTTGGACAGGGTGGCCTCTGGAAACACCATATATTTT.

The rearrangement uses TRBV18 and TRBJ1-6; tentatively, D is TRBD1 (6 bases). The CDR3 is 13 residues long. Germline CDR1 is KGHSH and CDR2 is LQKENI. V lost 2 bases to trimming and J lost 10 bases, with 9 bases between them. The CDR3 sequence is CASSPSGESPLHF. In DNA, the CDR3 is TGTGCCAGCTCACCATCAGGGGAATCACCCCTCCACTTT.

This chain connects TRBV30 to TRBJ1-3, with 7 bases lining up with TRBD1. The CDR3 covers 16 residues. Germline V gene lookup returns CDR1 GTSNPN and CDR2 SVGIG (reference sequence). Trimming took 5 bases from V and 0 from J; bases not matched to a gene: 10. CDR3 residues: CAWLETGVYSGNTIYF. In nucleotides, the CDR3 is TGTGCCTGGCTCGAAACAGGGGTTTACTCTGGAAACACCATATATTTT.

The V and J genes are TRBV6-5 and TRBJ1-4; D not certain. CDR1 and CDR2 (germline): MNHEY, SVGAGI. V shed 6 bases and J shed 5 bases, with 4 bases lying between them. This CDR3 comprises 11 residues. CDR3 region: CASRENEKLFF. The CDR3 DNA is TGTGCCAGCAGAGAGAATGAAAAACTGTTTTTT.

The table lists this clone with a count of one. The J gene is TRBJ1-5, the V gene TRBV5-1; 7 positions agree with TRBD1. V trimming: 5 bases; J trimming: 5 bases; junction bases outside the gene matches: 10. Germline V gene sequence: CDR1 SGHRS, CDR2 YFSETQ. This CDR3 is 15 amino acids long. In DNA form, the CDR3 reads TGCGCCAGCAGGCCTGGGACAGAGATTTATCAGCCCCAGCATTTT. As protein: CASRPGTEIYQPQHF.

The gene calls are TRBV9 and TRBJ2-2; 7 bases are a match to TRBD1. The V and J ends lost 4 bases and 9 bases, in that order; junction bases with no gene match: 12. From germline, CDR1 is SGDLS and CDR2 YYNGEE. The CDR3 covers 15 residues. The CDR3 region has the DNA TGTGCCAGCAGCCCGGGGACAGTCGGTGGCCGGGAGCTGTTTTTT. Translated, it gives CASSPGTVGGRELFF.

This rearrangement joins TRBV29-1 to TRBJ1-1, with 9 bases aligning to TRBD1. Germline loops: CDR1 SQVTM, CDR2 ANQGSEA. Trimming cost V 7 bases and J 5 bases; bases outside gene matches: 11. CDR3 size: 14 residues. The CDR3 DNA sequence: TGCAGCGCCACAGGAGGGACAGGGTGGACTGAAGCTTTCTTT. It codes for CSATGGTGWTEAFF.

The rearrangement links TRBV5-5 to TRBJ2-1; 7 bases fit TRBD1. V lost 0 bases to trimming and J lost 2 bases; unmatched junction nucleotides: 2. Per the germline V gene, CDR1 is SGHKS and CDR2 is YYEKEE (reference sequence). The CDR3 runs to 15 residues. The CDR3 region is CASSLEGQTYNEQFF. The DNA for the CDR3 is TGTGCCAGCAGCTTGGAGGGACAGACCTACAATGAGCAGTTCTTC. Looking up the rest from reference TRBV5-5 and TRBJ2-1 gives the full variable domain: DAGVTQSPTHLIKTRGQQVTLRCSPISGHKSVSWYQQVLGQGPQFIFQYYEKEERGRGNFPDRFSARQFPNYSSELNVNALLLGDSALYLCASSLEGQTYNEQFFGPGTRLTVL.

A few counts support this clone. The chain joins TRBV7-2 to TRBJ2-4; TRBD1 agrees at 8 bases. J gave up 9 bases and V 8 bases, and 12 bases lay outside the gene matches. CDR1 is SGHTA, CDR2 FQGNSA, per germline. The CDR3 covers 14 residues. The CDR3 sequence is CASRPRQGAGIQYF. CDR3 in DNA: TGTGCCAGCCGGCCACGGCAGGGGGCAGGCATTCAGTACTTC.

CDR3 bases: TGTGCCAGCAGGGGGACAGGGAATGAAAAACTGTTTTTT. Its translation is CASRGTGNEKLFF. J is TRBJ1-4 and V is TRBV6-5; 9 bases agree with TRBD1. Germline loops: CDR1 MNHEY, CDR2 SVGAGI. V lost 6 bases, J lost 5 bases, and 1 base stayed unmatched. The CDR3 is 13 amino acids.

V usage is TRBV6-5 and J usage is TRBJ1-1, with TRBD1 identical over 9 bases. With 0 bases clipped from V and 1 base from J, the junction kept 0 bases outside the gene matches. The CDR3 covers 15 residues. The V gene's germline CDR1 is MNHEY and CDR2 SVGAGI. Here the CDR3 DNA reads TGTGCCAGCAGTTACTCGGGACAGGGGAACACTGAAGCTTTCTTT. It is translated as CASSYSGQGNTEAFF.

The rearrangement links TRBV9 to TRBJ2-3; a possible D gene is TRBD2 (6 bases). Germline V gene data show CDR1 as SGDLS and CDR2 as YYNGEE. The germline V and J ends were trimmed by 0 bases and 2 bases, with 7 bases remaining between them. The CDR3 length is 14 residues. Here the CDR3 DNA reads TGTGCCAGCAGCGTAGGCGGGATCACAGATACGCAGTATTTT. Residues: CASSVGGITDTQYF.

This chain links TRBV5-5 with TRBJ2-3, with 11 bases matching TRBD2. After removal of 6 bases from V and 2 bases from J, the junction contained 5 bases not matched to a gene. This CDR3 has 15 residues. Germline values: CDR1 SGHKS, CDR2 YYEKEE (reference sequence). CDR3 DNA sequence: TGTGCCAGCACCTCGACTAGCGGGATCACAGATACGCAGTATTTT. This codes for CASTSTSGITDTQYF.